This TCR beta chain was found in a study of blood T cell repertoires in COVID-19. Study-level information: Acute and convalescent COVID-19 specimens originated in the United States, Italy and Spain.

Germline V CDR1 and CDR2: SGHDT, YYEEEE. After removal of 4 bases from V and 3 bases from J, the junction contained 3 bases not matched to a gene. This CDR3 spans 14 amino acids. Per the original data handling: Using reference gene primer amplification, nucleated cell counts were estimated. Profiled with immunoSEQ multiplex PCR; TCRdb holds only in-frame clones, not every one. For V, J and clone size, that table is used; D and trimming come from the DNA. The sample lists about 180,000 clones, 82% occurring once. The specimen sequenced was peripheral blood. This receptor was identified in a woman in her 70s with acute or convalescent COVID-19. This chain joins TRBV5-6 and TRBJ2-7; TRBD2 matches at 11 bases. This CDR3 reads CASSVLAGVYEQYF. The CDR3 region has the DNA TGTGCCAGCAGCGTACTAGCGGGAGTCTACGAGCAGTACTTC.